This record covers a single T cell receptor beta chain. Its antigen is currently unknown. This sample stems from a study of shared clonotypes between healthy human individuals. Study context: CD8 memory received one plate per donor, CD8 naive two, CD4 memory three and CD4 naive three.

The repertoire was sequenced with immunoSEQ multiplex PCR; TCRdb's copy has only in-frame clones and lacks some. There are about 1 million clones in the sample; 75% occur only once, and roughly 1.5% lies in the top ten. Germline CDR1 and CDR2: SGHTA and FQGNSA. The CDR3 contains 17 residues. Trimming cost V 1 base and J 2 bases; bases outside gene matches: 8. Whole-study findings and limits: Sequencing depth was predicted to influence how clonotypes are shared among donors. Across subsets, estimated richness was generally greater for naive than for memory populations. Sorted-subset samples were not fully sequenced, rarefaction indicated.

Sequencing used memory CD4+ T cells sorted from blood. Subset here: CD45RA-negative fraction. The TCR sequence derives from a man between 18 and 35 years old in good health. The J gene is TRBJ2-1, the V gene TRBV7-2, with 7 nucleotides matching TRBD2. The CDR3, as DNA: TGTGCCAGCAGCTTAGAAATCGGGGGAGGGCCCTACAATGAGCAGTTCTTC. This gives the protein CASSLEIGGGPYNEQFF.